This T cell receptor beta chain originates from a study of blood T cell repertoires in COVID-19. For the study at large: The United States, Italy and Spain supplied acute and convalescent COVID-19 samples.

CDR3 length equals 16 residues. Germline V gene lookup returns CDR1 LGHNA and CDR2 YSLEER. V shed 1 base, J shed 0 bases, and the junction held 6 bases outside the gene matches. Per the study methods: From reference gene primer amplification, estimates of nucleated cell counts were derived. TCRdb keeps only in-frame clones here, not all; method: immunoSEQ multiplex PCR. From that table come the V and J calls and clone size; the DNA was used to work out D and trimming. The sample yields approximately 500,000 clones, roughly 90% seen once. The sequenced sample consisted of PBMCs or T cells enriched from blood (not recorded which). The chain links TRBV4-3 to TRBJ2-7; 7 bases line up with TRBD2. The source of this sequence is a middle-aged woman who had recovered from COVID-19. The CDR3 coding sequence is TGCGCCAGCAGCCAAGTATTGCGGGAGAGCTCCTACGAGCAGTACTTC. As protein: CASSQVLRESSYEQYF.